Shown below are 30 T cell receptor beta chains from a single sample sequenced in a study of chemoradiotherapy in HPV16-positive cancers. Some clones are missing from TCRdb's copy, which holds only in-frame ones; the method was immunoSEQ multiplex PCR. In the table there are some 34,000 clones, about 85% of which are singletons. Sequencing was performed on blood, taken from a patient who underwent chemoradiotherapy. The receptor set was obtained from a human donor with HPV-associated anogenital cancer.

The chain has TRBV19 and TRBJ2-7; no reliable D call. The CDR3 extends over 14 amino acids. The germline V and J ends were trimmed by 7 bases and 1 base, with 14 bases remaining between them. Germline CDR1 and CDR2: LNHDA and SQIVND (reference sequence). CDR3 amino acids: CASISGSNSYEQYF. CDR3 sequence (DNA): TGTGCCAGTATATCAGGAAGCAATTCCTACGAGCAGTACTTC.

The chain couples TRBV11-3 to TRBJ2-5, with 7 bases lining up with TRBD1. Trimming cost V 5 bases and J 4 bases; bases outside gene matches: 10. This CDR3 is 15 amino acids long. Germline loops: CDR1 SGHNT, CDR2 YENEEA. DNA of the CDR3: TGTGCCAGCAGCCTTGGGACAGTGAAGTCAGAGACCCAGTACTTC. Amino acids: CASSLGTVKSETQYF.

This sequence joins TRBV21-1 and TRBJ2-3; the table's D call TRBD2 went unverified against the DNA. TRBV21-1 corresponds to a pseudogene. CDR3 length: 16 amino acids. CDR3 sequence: CASSRVPGLDTDTQYF. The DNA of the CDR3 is TGTGCCAGCAGTCGGGTCCCGGGACTAGACACAGATACGCAGTATTTT.

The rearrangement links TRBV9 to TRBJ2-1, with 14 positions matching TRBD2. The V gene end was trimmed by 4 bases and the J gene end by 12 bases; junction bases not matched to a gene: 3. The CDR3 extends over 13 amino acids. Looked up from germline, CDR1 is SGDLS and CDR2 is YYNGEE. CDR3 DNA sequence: TGTGCCAGCAGCCCCGGGACTAGCGGGGGGCAGTTCTTC. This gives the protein CASSPGTSGGQFF.

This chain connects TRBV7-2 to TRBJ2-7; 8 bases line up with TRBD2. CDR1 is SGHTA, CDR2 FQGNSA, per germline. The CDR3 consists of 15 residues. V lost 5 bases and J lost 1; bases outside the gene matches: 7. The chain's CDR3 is CASSPPGLASYEQYF. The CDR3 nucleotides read TGTGCCAGCAGCCCTCCCGGACTAGCTTCCTACGAGCAGTACTTC.

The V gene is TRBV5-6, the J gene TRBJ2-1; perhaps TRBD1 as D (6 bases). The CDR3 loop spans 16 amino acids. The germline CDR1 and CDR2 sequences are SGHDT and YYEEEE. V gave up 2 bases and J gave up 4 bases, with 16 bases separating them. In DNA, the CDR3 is TGTGCCAGCAGCTTTCGGACCGGGACACCATACAATGAGCAGTTCTTC. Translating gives CASSFRTGTPYNEQFF.

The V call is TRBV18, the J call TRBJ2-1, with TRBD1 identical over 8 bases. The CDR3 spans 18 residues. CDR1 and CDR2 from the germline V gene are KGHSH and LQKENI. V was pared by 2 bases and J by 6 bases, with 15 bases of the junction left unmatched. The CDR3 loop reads CASSPSPGGSFSGNEQFF. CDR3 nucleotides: TGTGCCAGCTCACCATCTCCAGGGGGCTCGTTTTCGGGCAATGAGCAGTTCTTC.

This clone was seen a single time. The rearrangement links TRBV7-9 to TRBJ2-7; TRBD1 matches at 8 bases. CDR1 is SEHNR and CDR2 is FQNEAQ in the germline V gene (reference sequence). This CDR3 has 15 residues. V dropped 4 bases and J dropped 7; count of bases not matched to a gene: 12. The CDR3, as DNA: TGTGCCAGCAGCTGGGGGGCAGGGGGCATTAGGGAGCAGTACTTC. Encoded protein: CASSWGAGGIREQYF.

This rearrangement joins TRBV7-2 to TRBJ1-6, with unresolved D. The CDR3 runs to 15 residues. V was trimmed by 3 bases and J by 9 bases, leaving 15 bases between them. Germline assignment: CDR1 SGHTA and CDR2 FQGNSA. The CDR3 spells CASSFSPGSGSPLHF. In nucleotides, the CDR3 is TGTGCCAGCAGCTTCTCACCTGGGTCAGGTTCACCCCTCCACTTT.

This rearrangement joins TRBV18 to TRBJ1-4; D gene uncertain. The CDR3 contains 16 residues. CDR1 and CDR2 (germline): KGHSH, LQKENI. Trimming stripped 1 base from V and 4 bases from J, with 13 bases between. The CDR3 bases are TGTGCCAGCTCACCACTCGGAAGGGAGAATAATGAAAAACTGTTTTTT. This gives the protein CASSPLGRENNEKLFF.

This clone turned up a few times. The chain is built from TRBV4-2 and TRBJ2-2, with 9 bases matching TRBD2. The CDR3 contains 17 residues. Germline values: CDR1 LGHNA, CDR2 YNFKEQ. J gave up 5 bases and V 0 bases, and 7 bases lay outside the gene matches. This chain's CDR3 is CASSQDGLAGITGELFF. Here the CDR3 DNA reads TGTGCCAGCAGCCAAGATGGCCTAGCGGGGATTACCGGGGAGCTGTTTTTT.

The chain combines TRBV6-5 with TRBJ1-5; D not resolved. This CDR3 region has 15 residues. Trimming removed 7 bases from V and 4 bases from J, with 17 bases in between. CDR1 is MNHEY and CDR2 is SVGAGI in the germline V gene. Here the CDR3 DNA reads TGTGCCAGCACCCCATCCGTCAAACTTAATCAGCCCCAGCATTTT. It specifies CASTPSVKLNQPQHF.

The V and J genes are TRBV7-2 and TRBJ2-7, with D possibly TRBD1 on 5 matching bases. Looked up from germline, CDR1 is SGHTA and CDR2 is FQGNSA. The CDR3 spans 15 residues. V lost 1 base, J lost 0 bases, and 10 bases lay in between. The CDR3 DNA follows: TGTGCCAGCAGCTTAGGGCAGGGCGGCTCCTACGAGCAGTACTTC. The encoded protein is CASSLGQGGSYEQYF.

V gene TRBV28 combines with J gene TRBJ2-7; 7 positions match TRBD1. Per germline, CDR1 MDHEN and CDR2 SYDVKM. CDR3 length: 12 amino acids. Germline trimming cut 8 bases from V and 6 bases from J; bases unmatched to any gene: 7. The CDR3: CASWGQIAEQYF. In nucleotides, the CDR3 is TGTGCCAGCTGGGGACAGATCGCCGAGCAGTACTTC.

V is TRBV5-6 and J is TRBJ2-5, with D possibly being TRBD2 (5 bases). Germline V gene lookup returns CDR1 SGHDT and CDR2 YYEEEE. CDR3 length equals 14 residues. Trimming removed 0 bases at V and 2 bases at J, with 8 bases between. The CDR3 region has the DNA TGTGCCAGCAGCTTGGCCGGGGTACAAGAGACCCAGTACTTC. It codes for CASSLAGVQETQYF.

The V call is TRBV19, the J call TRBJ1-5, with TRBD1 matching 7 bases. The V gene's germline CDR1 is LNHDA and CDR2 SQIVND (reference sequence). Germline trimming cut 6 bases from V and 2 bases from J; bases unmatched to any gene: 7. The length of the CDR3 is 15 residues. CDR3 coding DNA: TGTGCCAGTAGGTATACAGGGGCGGGCAATCAGCCCCAGCATTTT. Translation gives CASRYTGAGNQPQHF.

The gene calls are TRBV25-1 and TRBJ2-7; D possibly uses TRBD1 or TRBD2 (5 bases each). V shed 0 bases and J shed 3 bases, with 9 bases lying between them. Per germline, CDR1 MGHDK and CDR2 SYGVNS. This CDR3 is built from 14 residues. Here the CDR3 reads CASSEYGDHYEQYF. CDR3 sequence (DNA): TGTGCCAGCAGTGAATATGGGGACCACTACGAGCAGTACTTC.

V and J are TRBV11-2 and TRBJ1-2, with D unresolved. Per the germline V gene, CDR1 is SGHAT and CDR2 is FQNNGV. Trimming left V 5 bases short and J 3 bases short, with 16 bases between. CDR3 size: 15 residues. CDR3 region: CASSRYGGDDYGYTF. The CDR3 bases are TGTGCCAGCAGCCGCTACGGCGGCGACGACTATGGCTACACCTTC.

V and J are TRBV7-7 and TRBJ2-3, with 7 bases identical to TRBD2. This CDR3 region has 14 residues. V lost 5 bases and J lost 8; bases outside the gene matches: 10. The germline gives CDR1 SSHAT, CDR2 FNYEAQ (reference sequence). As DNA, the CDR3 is TGTGCCAGCAGCCCAGCCTTTGGGGGGGGTACGCAGTATTTT. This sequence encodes CASSPAFGGGTQYF.

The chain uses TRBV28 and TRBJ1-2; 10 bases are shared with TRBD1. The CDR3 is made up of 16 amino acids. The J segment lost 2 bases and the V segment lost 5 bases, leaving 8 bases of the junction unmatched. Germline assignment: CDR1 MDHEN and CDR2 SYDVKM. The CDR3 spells CASSPRTGGMNYGYTF. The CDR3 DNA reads TGTGCCAGCAGTCCTAGGACAGGGGGAATGAACTATGGCTACACCTTC.

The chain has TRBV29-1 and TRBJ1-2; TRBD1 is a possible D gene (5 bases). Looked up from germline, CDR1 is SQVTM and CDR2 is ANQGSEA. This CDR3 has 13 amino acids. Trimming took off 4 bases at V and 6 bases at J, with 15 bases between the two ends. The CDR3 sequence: CSVAWGEVDGYTF. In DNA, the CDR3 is TGCAGCGTTGCGTGGGGGGAGGTGGATGGCTACACCTTC.

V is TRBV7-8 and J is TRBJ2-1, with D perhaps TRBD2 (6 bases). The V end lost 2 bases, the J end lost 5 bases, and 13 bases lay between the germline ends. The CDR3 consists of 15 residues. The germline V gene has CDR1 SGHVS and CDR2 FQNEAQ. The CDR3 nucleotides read TGTGCCAGCAGCTTATCGCGGGGATCCCACAATGAGCAGTTCTTC. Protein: CASSLSRGSHNEQFF.

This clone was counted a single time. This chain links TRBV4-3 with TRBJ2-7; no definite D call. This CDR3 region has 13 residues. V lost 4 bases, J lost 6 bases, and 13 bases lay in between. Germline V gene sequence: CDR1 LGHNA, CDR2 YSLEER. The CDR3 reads CASSRLGAAEQYF. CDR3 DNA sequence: TGCGCCAGCAGCCGACTCGGTGCCGCCGAGCAGTACTTC.

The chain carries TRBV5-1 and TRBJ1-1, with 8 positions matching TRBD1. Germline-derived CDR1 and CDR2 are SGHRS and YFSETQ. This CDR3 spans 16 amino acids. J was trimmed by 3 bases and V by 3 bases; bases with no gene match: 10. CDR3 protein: CASSWGDRLDYTEAFF. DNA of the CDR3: TGCGCCAGCAGCTGGGGGGACAGGCTCGATTACACTGAAGCTTTCTTT.

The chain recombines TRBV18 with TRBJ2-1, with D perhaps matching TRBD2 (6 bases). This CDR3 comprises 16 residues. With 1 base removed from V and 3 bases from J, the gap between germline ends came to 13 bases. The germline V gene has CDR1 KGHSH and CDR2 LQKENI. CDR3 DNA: TGTGCCAGCTCACCACGGTCCCCGGGGGACTACAATGAGCAGTTCTTC. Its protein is CASSPRSPGDYNEQFF.

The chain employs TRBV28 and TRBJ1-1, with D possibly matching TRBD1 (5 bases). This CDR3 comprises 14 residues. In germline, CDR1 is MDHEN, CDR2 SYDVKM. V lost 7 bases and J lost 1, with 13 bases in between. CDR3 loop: CASTWGSQNTEAFF. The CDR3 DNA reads TGTGCCAGCACCTGGGGCAGTCAGAACACTGAAGCTTTCTTT.

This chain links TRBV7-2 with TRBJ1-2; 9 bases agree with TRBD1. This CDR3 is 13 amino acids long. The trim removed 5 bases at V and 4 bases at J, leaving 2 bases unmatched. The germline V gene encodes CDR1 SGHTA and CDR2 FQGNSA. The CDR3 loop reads CASSPGQGYGYTF. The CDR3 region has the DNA TGTGCCAGCAGCCCGGGACAGGGCTATGGCTACACCTTC. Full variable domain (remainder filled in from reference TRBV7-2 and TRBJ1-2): GAGVSQSPSNKVTEKGKDVELRCDPISGHTALYWYRQSLGQGLEFLIYFQGNSAPDKSGLPSDRFSAERTGGSVSTLTIQRTQQEDSAVYLCASSPGQGYGYTFGSGTRLTVV.

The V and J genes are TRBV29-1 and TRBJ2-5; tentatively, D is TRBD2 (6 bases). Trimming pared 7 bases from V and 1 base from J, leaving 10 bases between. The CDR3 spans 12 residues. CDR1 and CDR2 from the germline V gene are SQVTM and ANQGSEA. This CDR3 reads CSGAGLQETQYF. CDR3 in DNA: TGCAGCGGAGCGGGCCTCCAAGAGACCCAGTACTTC. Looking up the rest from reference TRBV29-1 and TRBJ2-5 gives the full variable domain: SAVISQKPSRDICQRGTSLTIQCQVDSQVTMMFWYRQQPGQSLTLIATANQGSEATYESGFVIDKFPISRPNLTFSTLTVSNMSPEDSSIYLCSGAGLQETQYFGPGTRLLVL.

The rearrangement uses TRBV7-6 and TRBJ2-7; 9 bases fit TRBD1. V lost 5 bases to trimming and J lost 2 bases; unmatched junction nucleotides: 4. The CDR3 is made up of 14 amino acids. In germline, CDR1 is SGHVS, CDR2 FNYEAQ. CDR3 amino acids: CASSTWDRAYEQYF. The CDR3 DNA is TGTGCCAGCAGCACCTGGGACAGGGCCTACGAGCAGTACTTC.

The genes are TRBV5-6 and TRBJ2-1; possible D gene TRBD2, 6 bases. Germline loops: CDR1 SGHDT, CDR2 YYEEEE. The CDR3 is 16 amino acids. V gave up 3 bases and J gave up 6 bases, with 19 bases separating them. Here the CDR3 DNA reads TGTGCCAGCAGCTGGAGGGGAAGGGAGAAGGCCAATGAGCAGTTCTTC. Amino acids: CASSWRGREKANEQFF.